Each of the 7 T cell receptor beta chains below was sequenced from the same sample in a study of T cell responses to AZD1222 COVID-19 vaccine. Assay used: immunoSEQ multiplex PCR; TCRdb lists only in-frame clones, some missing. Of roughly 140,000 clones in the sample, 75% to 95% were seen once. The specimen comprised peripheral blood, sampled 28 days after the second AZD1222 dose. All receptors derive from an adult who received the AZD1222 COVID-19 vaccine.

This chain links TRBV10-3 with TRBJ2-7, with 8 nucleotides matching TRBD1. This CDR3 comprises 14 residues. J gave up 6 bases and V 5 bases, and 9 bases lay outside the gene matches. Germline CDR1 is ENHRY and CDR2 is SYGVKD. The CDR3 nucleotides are TGTGCCATCAGTAGAACGGACAGGGAGAGCGAGCAGTACTTC. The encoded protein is CAISRTDRESEQYF.

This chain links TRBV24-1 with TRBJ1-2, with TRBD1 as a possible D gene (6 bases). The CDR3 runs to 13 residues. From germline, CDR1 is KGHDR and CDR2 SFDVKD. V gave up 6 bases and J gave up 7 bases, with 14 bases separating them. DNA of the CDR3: TGTGCCACCAGTCCCTTTGAAGGGGGTGGCTACACCTTC. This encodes CATSPFEGGGYTF.

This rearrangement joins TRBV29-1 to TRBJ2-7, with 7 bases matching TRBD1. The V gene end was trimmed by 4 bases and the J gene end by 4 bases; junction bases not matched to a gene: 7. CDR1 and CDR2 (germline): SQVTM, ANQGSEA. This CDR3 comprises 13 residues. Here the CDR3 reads CSVAGTAKYEQYF. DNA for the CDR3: TGCAGCGTTGCCGGGACAGCCAAATACGAGCAGTACTTC.

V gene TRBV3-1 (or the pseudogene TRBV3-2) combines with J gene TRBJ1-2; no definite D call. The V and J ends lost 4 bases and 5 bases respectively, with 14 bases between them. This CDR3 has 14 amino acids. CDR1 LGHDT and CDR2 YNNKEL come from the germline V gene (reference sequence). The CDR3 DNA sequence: TGTGCCAGCAGCCGTGACGGTGTGGGGTATGGCTACACCTTC. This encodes CASSRDGVGYGYTF.

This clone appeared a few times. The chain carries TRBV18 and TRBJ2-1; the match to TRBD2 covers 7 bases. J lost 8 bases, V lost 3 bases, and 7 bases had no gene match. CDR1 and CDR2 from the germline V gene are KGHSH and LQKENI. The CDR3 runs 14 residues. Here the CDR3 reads CASSPWTSSHEQFF. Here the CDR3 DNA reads TGTGCCAGCTCACCCTGGACTAGTTCCCATGAGCAGTTCTTC.

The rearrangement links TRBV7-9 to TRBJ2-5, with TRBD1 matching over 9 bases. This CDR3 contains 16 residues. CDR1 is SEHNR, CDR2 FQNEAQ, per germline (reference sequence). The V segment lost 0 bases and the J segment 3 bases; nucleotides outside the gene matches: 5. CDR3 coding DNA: TGTGCCAGCAGCTTAGCTACACAGGGGGCCAAAGAGACCCAGTACTTC. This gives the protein CASSLATQGAKETQYF.

The chain's CDR3 is CASSVVPSGANVLTF. The CDR3 DNA is TGTGCCAGCAGCGTAGTCCCCTCTGGGGCCAACGTCCTGACTTTC. J is TRBJ2-6 and V is TRBV9; D is ambiguous. The germline V and J ends were trimmed by 0 bases and 0 bases, with 4 bases remaining between them. The CDR3 runs to 15 residues. From germline, CDR1 is SGDLS and CDR2 YYNGEE.